These 10 T cell receptor beta chains were all obtained from the same sample, sequenced in a study of blood T cell repertoires in COVID-19. Using immunoSEQ multiplex PCR, the repertoire was profiled, and TCRdb retains in-frame clones only, with some absent. The table includes 160,000 or so clones, 87% detected once. Sequencing used peripheral blood. The receptors come from a woman between 55 and 75 years old who had recovered from COVID-19.

The rearrangement links TRBV19 to TRBJ1-3, with D hard to call. Germline V gene sequence: CDR1 LNHDA, CDR2 SQIVND (reference sequence). Trimming took 7 bases from V and 0 from J, leaving 16 bases between them. This CDR3 contains 16 residues. As DNA, the CDR3 is TGTGCCAGTAAGACCCAAGACTCAGACTCTGGAAACACCATATATTTT. It codes for CASKTQDSDSGNTIYF.

The genes are TRBV28 and TRBJ2-5; 7 bases align to TRBD2. The germline V gene has CDR1 MDHEN and CDR2 SYDVKM. J gave up 1 base and V 3 bases, and 5 bases lay outside the gene matches. The CDR3 totals 15 residues. The CDR3 nucleotides are TGTGCCAGCAGTTTCTGGGGGGGAGGCCAAGAGACCCAGTACTTC. Protein sequence: CASSFWGGGQETQYF.

The V gene is TRBV28, the J gene TRBJ1-3; D is possibly TRBD1 (5 bases). The CDR3 consists of 18 residues. The V end was cut by 2 bases, the J end by 0 bases, with 17 bases between. CDR1 and CDR2 (germline): MDHEN, SYDVKM. CDR3 coding DNA: TGTGCCAGCAGTTTACCCACCCACAGGATTTACTCTGGAAACACCATATATTTT. Its protein is CASSLPTHRIYSGNTIYF.

The V gene is TRBV5-1, the J gene TRBJ1-4; 9 nucleotides line up with TRBD1. Germline V gene sequence: CDR1 SGHRS, CDR2 YFSETQ. The CDR3 length is 13 residues. The V segment lost 4 bases and the J segment 7 bases; nucleotides outside the gene matches: 2. CDR3: CASSVQGAEKLFF. For the CDR3, the DNA is TGCGCCAGCAGCGTACAGGGGGCTGAAAAACTGTTTTTT.

The gene calls are TRBV18 and TRBJ1-2, with TRBD1 matching over 8 bases. The CDR3 has 17 amino acids. In germline, CDR1 is KGHSH, CDR2 LQKENI. The V and J ends lost 2 bases and 5 bases, in that order; junction bases with no gene match: 13. CDR3 amino acids: CASSPFGPGQVIYGYTF. DNA of the CDR3: TGTGCCAGCTCACCATTCGGGCCGGGACAGGTCATTTATGGCTACACCTTC.

This rearrangement joins TRBV5-1 to TRBJ1-1; D uncertain. Trimming pared 0 bases from V and 3 bases from J, leaving 9 bases between. This CDR3 spans 14 amino acids. Germline CDR1 SGHRS, CDR2 YFSETQ. The CDR3 sequence is CASSLGGGDTEAFF. CDR3 in DNA: TGCGCCAGCAGCTTGGGAGGCGGGGACACTGAAGCTTTCTTT.

The CDR3 nucleotides are TGTGCCAGCAGTGGGACTGGTGGGGCCAACGTCCTGACTTTC. It specifies CASSGTGGANVLTF. The chain carries TRBV28 and TRBJ2-6, with D tentatively TRBD2 (6 bases). Per germline, CDR1 MDHEN and CDR2 SYDVKM. The V and J ends lost 5 bases and 3 bases respectively, with 8 bases between them. The CDR3 has 14 residues.

Notes on this clone: Other DNA sequences within the sample encode an identical CDR3. V gene TRBV10-3 combines with J gene TRBJ1-2; no firm D call. The germline V gene encodes CDR1 ENHRY and CDR2 SYGVKD. The CDR3 loop spans 14 amino acids. The V end was cut by 3 bases, the J end by 1 base, with 9 bases between. CDR3 sequence: CAISDGGLNYGYTF. Written as DNA, the CDR3 is TGTGCCATCAGTGATGGCGGCCTTAACTATGGCTACACCTTC.

This clone was found once. The rearrangement uses TRBV5-8 and TRBJ2-1; TRBD2 is a possible D gene (6 bases). CDR3 size: 18 residues. Germline V gene data show CDR1 as SGHTS and CDR2 as YDEGEE. Deletions cut 4 bases from V and 5 bases from J, with 25 bases between. The CDR3 DNA reads as TGTGCCAGCAGCATAAGTTCCTCGGGGACTCCAATTCACAATGAGCAGTTCTTC. It is translated as CASSISSSGTPIHNEQFF.

This clone was picked up a small number of times. The rearrangement uses TRBV7-2 and TRBJ1-5; TRBD1 matches at 11 bases. Germline CDR1 and CDR2: SGHTA and FQGNSA. CDR3 length equals 15 residues. V trimming: 4 bases; J trimming: 4 bases; junction bases outside the gene matches: 3. CDR3 protein: CASSYGQGANQPQHF. Here the CDR3 DNA reads TGTGCCAGCAGCTACGGACAGGGGGCAAATCAGCCCCAGCATTTT. Looking up the rest from reference TRBV7-2 and TRBJ1-5 gives the full variable domain: GAGVSQSPSNKVTEKGKDVELRCDPISGHTALYWYRQSLGQGLEFLIYFQGNSAPDKSGLPSDRFSAERTGGSVSTLTIQRTQQEDSAVYLCASSYGQGANQPQHFGDGTRLSIL.